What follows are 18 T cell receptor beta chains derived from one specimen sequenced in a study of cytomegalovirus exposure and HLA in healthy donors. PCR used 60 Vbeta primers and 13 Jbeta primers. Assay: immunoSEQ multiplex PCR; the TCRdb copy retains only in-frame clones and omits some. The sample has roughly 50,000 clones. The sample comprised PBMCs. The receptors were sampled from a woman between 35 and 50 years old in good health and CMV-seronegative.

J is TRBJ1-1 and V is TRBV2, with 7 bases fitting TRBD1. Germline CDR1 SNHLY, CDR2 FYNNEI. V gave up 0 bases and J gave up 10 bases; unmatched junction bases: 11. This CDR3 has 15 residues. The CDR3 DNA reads TGTGCCAGCAGTGAAGCGCTGACAGGGAACTATGGAGCTTTCTTT. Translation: CASSEALTGNYGAFF.

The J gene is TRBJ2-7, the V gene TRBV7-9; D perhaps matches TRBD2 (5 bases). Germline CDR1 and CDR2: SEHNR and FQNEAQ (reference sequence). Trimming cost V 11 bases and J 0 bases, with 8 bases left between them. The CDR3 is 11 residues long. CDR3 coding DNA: TGTGCCTCCGGGAACTCCTACGAGCAGTACTTC. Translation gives CASGNSYEQYF.

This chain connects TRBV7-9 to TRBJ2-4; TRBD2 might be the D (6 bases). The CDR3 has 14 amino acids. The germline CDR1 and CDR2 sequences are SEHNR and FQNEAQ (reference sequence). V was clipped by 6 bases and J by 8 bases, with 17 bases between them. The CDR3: CASRDGRDADIQYF. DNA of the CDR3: TGTGCCAGCAGGGATGGGCGGGATGCAGACATTCAGTACTTC.

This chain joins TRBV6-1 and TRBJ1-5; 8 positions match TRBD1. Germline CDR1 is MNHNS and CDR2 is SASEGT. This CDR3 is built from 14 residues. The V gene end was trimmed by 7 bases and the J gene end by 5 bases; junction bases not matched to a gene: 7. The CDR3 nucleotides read TGTGCCAGCAAAACGGACAGGGAGGATCAGCCCCAGCATTTT. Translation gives CASKTDREDQPQHF.

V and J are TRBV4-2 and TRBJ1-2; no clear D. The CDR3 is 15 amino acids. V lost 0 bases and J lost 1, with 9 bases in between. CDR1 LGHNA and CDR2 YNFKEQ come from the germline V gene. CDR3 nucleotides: TGTGCCAGCAGCCAAGAGGCGACTGTTAACTATGGCTACACCTTC. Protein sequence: CASSQEATVNYGYTF.

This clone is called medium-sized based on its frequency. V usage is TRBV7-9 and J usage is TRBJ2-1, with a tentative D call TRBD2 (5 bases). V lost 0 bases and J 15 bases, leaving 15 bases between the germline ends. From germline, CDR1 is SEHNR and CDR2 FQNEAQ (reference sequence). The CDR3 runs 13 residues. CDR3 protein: CASSLASSGEGFF. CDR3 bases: TGTGCCAGCAGCTTAGCATCCAGCGGAGAGGGGTTCTTC.

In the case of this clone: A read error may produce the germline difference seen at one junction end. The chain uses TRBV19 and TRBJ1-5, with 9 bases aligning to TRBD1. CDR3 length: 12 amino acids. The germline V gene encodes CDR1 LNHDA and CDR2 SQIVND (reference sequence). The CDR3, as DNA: TGTGCCGGTAGACAGGGGGATCAGCCCCAGCATTTT. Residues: CAGRQGDQPQHF.

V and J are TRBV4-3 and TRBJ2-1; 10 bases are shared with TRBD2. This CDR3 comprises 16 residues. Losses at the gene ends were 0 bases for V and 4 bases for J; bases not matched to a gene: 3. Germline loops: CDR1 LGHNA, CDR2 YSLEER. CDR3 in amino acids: CASSQDGTSVYNEQFF. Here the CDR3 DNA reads TGCGCCAGCAGCCAAGATGGGACTAGCGTATACAATGAGCAGTTCTTC.

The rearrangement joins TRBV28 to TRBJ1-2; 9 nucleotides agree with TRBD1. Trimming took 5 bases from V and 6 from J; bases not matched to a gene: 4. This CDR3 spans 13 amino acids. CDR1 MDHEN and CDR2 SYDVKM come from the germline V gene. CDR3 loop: CASSLGTGNGYTF. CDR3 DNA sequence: TGTGCCAGCAGTCTTGGGACAGGGAATGGCTACACCTTC.

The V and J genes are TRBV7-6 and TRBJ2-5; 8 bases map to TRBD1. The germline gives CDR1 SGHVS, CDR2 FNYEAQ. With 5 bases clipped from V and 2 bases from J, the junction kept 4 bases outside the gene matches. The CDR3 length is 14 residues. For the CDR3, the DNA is TGTGCCAGCAGCCACGGACAGGGTCAAGAGACCCAGTACTTC. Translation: CASSHGQGQETQYF.

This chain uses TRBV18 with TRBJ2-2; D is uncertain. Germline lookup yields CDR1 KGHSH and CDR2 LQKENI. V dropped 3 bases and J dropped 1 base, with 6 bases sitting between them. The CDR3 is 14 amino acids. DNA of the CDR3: TGTGCCAGCTCACCCCGACAGAACACCGGGGAGCTGTTTTTT. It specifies CASSPRQNTGELFF.

The CDR3: CASSPRTSGTGELFF. The CDR3, as DNA: TGCGCCAGCAGCCCCCGGACTAGCGGCACCGGGGAGCTGTTTTTT. The chain carries TRBV5-1 and TRBJ2-2; 10 bases fit TRBD2. The CDR3 runs 15 residues. Germline trimming cut 4 bases from V and 4 bases from J; bases unmatched to any gene: 4. Germline V gene lookup returns CDR1 SGHRS and CDR2 YFSETQ.

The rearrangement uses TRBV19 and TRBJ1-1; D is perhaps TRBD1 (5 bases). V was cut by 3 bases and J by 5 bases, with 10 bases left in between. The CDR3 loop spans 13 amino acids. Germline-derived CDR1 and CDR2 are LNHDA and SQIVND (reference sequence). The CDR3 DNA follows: TGTGCCAGTAGTATTGGGGCTGGGACTGAAGCTTTCTTT. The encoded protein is CASSIGAGTEAFF.

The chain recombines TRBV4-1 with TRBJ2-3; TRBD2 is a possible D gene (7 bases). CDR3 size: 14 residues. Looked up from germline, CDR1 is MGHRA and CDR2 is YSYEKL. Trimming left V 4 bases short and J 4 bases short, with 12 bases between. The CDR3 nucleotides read TGCGCCAGCAGCCCTCTCGGGGGGCCAGATACGCAGTATTTT. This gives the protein CASSPLGGPDTQYF.

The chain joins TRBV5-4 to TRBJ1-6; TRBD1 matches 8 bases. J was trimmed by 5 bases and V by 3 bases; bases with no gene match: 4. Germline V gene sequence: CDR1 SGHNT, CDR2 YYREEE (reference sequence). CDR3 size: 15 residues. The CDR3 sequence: CASSWGTGDNSPLHF. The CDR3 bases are TGTGCCAGCAGCTGGGGGACAGGTGATAATTCACCCCTCCACTTT.

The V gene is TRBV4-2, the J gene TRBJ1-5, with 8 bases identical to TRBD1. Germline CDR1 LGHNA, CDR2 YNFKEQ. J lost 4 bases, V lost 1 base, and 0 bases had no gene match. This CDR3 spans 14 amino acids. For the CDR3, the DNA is TGTGCCAGCAGCCAAGGGACAGGGAATCAGCCCCAGCATTTT. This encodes CASSQGTGNQPQHF.

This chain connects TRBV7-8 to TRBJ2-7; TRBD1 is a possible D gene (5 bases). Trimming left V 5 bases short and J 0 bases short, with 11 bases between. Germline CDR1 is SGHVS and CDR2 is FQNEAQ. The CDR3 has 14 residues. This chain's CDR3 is CASSPVDNSYEQYF. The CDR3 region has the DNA TGTGCCAGCAGCCCCGTGGACAACTCCTACGAGCAGTACTTC. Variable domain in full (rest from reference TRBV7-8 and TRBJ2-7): GAGVSQSPRYKVAKRGQDVALRCDPISGHVSLFWYQQALGQGPEFLTYFQNEAQLDKSGLPSDRFFAERPEGSVSTLKIQRTQQEDSAVYLCASSPVDNSYEQYFGPGTRLTVT.

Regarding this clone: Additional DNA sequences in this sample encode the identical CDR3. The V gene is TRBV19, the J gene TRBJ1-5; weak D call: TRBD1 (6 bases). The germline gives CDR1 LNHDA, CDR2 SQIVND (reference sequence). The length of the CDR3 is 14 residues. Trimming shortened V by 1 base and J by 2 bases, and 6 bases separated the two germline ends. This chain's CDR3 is CASSIAGGNQPQHF. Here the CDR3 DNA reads TGTGCCAGTAGTATAGCAGGGGGCAATCAGCCCCAGCATTTT.